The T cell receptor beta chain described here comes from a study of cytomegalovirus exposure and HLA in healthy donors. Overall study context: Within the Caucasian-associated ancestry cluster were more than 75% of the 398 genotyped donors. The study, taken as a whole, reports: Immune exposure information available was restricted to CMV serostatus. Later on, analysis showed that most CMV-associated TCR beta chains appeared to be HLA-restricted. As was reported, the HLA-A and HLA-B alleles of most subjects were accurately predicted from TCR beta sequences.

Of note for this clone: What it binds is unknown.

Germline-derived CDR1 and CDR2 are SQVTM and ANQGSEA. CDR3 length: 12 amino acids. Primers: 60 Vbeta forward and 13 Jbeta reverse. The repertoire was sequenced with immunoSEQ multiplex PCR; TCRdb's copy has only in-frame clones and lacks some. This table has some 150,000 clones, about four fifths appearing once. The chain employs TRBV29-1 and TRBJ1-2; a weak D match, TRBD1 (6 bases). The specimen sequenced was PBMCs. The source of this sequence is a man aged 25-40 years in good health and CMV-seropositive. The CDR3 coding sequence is TGCAACGTGGGGGGGGCCGCTTATGGCTACACCTTC. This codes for CNVGGAAYGYTF.